This T cell receptor (beta chain) comes out of a study of T-cell memory formation after mild COVID-19. MiXCR was run by TCRdb on the 5' RACE reads, yielding one entry per CDR3 protein. The data show some 280,000 distinct CDR3 sequences, about a sixth seen once. This clonotype was picked up a small number of times. Germline V gives CDR1 DFQATT, CDR2 SNEGSKA (reference sequence). Deletions cut 3 bases from V and 0 bases from J, with 13 bases between. The CDR3 consists of 15 residues. The clonotype was recovered from a man younger than 35 who had mild COVID-19 (a few samples of this study predate the infection). Cell type and time point are not known. V gene TRBV20-1 combines with J gene TRBJ2-3; D possibly uses TRBD1 or TRBD2 (6 bases each). Sequencing used PBMCs or a T cell subset sorted from them (not recorded which). CDR3 in amino acids: CSASDGGSSTDTQYF. The CDR3 DNA is TGCAGTGCTAGTGACGGGGGCTCTAGCACAGATACGCAGTATTTT.